This TCR beta chain was identified during a study of cytomegalovirus exposure and HLA in healthy donors (dated by TCRdb to 2017 to 2019). Background on the whole study: According to an earlier analysis of 587 of the donors, 150 million to 200 million T cells yielded roughly 100 million unique TCR beta sequences and 250 to 350 Gb of sequence data. An early release that covered more than 550 HLA-typed donors contained approximately 300 gigabases of sequencing data and approximately 85 million unique TCR sequences. Of the 398 genotyped donors, 70% to 90% were placed in the genetic ancestry cluster associated with self-reported Caucasian donors. The study was designed to test whether signatures of past pathogen exposure could be identified by cataloging public T cell receptors. The study profiled the T cell repertoires of 550 to 700 subjects by immunosequencing and related them to cytomegalovirus serostatus. Besides the first cohort of 550 to 750 subjects, a separate validation cohort made up of around 120 different subjects was used. High-throughput TCR immunosequencing, statistical association of individual TCRs with disease status, and machine learning were combined to predict cytomegalovirus infection status. To study patterns of TCR occurrence, a later analysis re-analyzed previously published TCR beta repertoires from 666 donors and added high-resolution HLA genotyping. The later analysis used no new phenotypic data to find candidate immune exposures, relying instead on TCR beta sequences and their occurrence across donors. In an earlier analysis of roughly 600 of the donors, high-throughput TCR beta sequencing was used to judge whether each TCR beta V gene segment behaved as functional or pseudogenic. Alongside the repertoire data, information on donor age, sex, ethnicity and CMV serostatus was compiled. A later genetic analysis took genome-wide SNP genotypes for about three fifths of the 666 donors and used that subset as a discovery cohort. Every repertoire in the discovery cohort had been generated on one and the same sequencing platform. HLA typing covered class I and class II loci at four-digit resolution. The number of donors typed differed by locus, with about 629-630 for A, B, C, DRB1 and DQB1, approximately 500 for DQA1, 600 to 610 for DPA1, and some 440 for DPB1. Four to six DR-DQ haplotypes were handled as single units for association and clustering because linkage in the cohort was strong. Across approximately 400 genotyped donors of the cohort, an average of 235,054 unique TCR beta nucleotide sequences per donor were sequenced, and around 20% of those sequences were non-productive. Overall study outcomes, separate from this receptor: HLA typing was unavailable for some donors at each locus, so association tests used only the typed subset. Compared with equally common non-associated chains, HLA-associated TCR beta chains in a later analysis were more clonally expanded and had lower generation probabilities. A later genetic analysis associated a missense DCLRE1C variant with V-gene and J-gene trimming of TCR beta chains, and an independent cohort replicated the association. A further reported finding was that TCR beta sequences accurately predicted the HLA-A and HLA-B alleles for most subjects in the first cohort. Specific HLA alleles were associated with 16,951 TCR beta sequences at a false discovery rate of 0.05 in a later analysis. In an earlier analysis of around 600 of the donors, most TCR beta V segments were observed in productive rearrangements about 90% or about 30% of the time, broadly matching IMGT annotations. In a later genetic analysis, fewer N-insertions in productive TCRs were reported among donors in an Asian-associated ancestry cluster than the roughly 670-donor mean. In vitro tests confirmed that a few of the cytomegalovirus-associated TCR beta chains recognize cytomegalovirus antigens. When HLA alleles, especially DR and DQ, strongly co-occurred, attributing TCR associations to individual alleles was difficult. In a later analysis, the rate of TCR association differed among HLA loci, with DRB1 alleles having the most associated TCRs and HLA-C alleles having the fewest. The 87-base-pair reads could not distinguish some IMGT-functional V segments, including TRBV6-2 and TRBV6-3, so those segments were excluded. The study gave a list of around 170 TCR beta chains associated with cytomegalovirus. Most CMV-associated TCR beta chains appeared to be HLA-restricted in a later analysis, and the HLA associations seemed to be driven largely by CMV exposure. The earlier analysis of around 600 of the donors excluded 15 to 20 rarely observed V segments, including chromosome 9 orphons, because counts were too low. Correlated functional status among segregating V segments might be attributable to linkage disequilibrium, but an unknown experimental factor could not be ruled out. The presence/absence analyses assumed that sequencing depth was roughly uniform across donors, and that assumption may not be true. In this cohort, only TCR beta chains were sequenced, and detectable features were limited by the absence of alpha or paired-chain data. It was suggested by the authors that the approach could potentially be generalized to other disease states and immunological phenotypes. A later analysis reported that several top co-occurrence clusters appeared linked to parvovirus B19, influenza, CMV and Epstein-Barr virus. In both the original and validation cohorts, the classifier was reported to diagnose cytomegalovirus status with high specificity and sensitivity. A cluster of highly shared sequence variants was judged likely to represent a technical artifact of the sequencing pipeline. Most TCR sequences were observed very rarely across donors, whereas some public TCRs were present in many individuals. For the cohort, immune exposure information was limited to CMV serostatus.

The cohort was made up of approximately 700 healthy bone marrow donors. All cohort members were sampled while nominally healthy, although unrecorded immune exposures were likely present. The donor was CMV seronegative and was included in the group of a few hundred seronegative cohort members. A peripheral blood sample was provided by each donor, and peripheral blood mononuclear cells were used for TCR beta sequencing. The Qiagen DNeasy Blood Extraction Kit was used to extract genomic DNA from the blood cell samples. The CDR3 holds 14 amino acids from the cysteine to the phenylalanine. Kept here is only the CDR3 DNA, which spans 42 bases and is read in frame from base 1. The germline V gene encodes CDR1 SQVTM and CDR2 ANQGSEA. The germline V and J ends show losses of 3 bases and 4 bases respectively, and no gene match explains 7 bases of the junction. As concerns this clone: Its antigen remains unidentified. The record has no base qualities; no much larger clone is one base away.

The method behind the library was the immunoSEQ multiplex PCR assay. A mixture of 60 forward primers for TCR Vbeta segments and 13 reverse primers for TCR Jbeta segments was used in the multiplex PCR. Amplification of the CDR3 region of rearranged TCR beta genes was performed with a multiplex PCR assay on genomic DNA. The Illumina HiSeq System was used to sequence the amplified TCR beta libraries as 87-base-pair reads. The authors' pipeline ran thus. Across the 670 or so repertoires, a later analysis counted tens of millions of unique TCR beta chains, roughly 11 million of which were shared by at least two donors. To remove PCR and sequencing errors, raw reads were error-corrected and collapsed into unique sequences using a nearest-neighbor algorithm that merged closely related sequences. V, D and J gene segments were assigned by aligning CDR3 sequences to IMGT reference sequences. For a sequence to be retained, a match of at least six nucleotides was required to both a V gene segment and a J gene segment. Rearrangements were called productive when the CDR3 lacked stop codons and stayed in frame with V and J; all others were non-productive. Following IMGT convention, CDR3 was defined as the stretch from the second conserved V-encoded cysteine to the conserved J-encoded phenylalanine. In an earlier analysis of around 640 of the donors, sequences lacking an unambiguous match to a single V gene segment were excluded. In an earlier analysis of roughly 500 of the donors, V segments were called functional above 56.7% productive rearrangements and were called segregating when the between-donor standard deviation exceeded 5%. A statistical classification framework was built for diagnosing cytomegalovirus status from the catalog of TCR beta chain sequences. A later analysis assigned V and J genes by comparing TCR nucleotide sequences with IMGT/GENE-DB human TR gene sequences. Using the TCRdist pipeline, a later analysis assigned CDR3 sequences along with most-parsimonious VDJ recombination scenarios. A later analysis defined each TCR beta chain by its CDR3 amino acid sequence plus V-gene family, and excluded reads lacking a unique V-gene family. To address suspected cross-contamination and a sequencing artifact, a later analysis removed 592 highly shared, low-generation-probability nucleotide sequences. A later analysis calculated a clonal expansion index for each public chain from normalized within-repertoire ranks of inferred template counts. Generation probabilities in a later analysis came from a VDJ recombination model fitted to out-of-frame rearrangements, and those results were checked against IGoR. In a later analysis, TCR-TCR, TCR-HLA and TCR-CMV co-occurrence was scored with hypergeometric tests, and a repertoire-size bias correction was applied to TCR pairs. In a later analysis, false discovery rates were estimated by permuting HLA or CMV assignments 20 times. In a later analysis, co-occurring TCRs were grouped with DBSCAN, and TCRdist sequence similarity was added when clustering was performed within HLA-allele-positive subsets. Repertoires with fewer than 30,000 or more than 120,000 public chains, plus five repertoires with anomalous nucleotide sharing, were excluded from co-occurrence clustering. In its TCRdb copy, this immuneACCESS table keeps in-frame sequences only and misses some clones. Where compared with another copy, unresolved V genes explain less than half of these, and the others have no known cause. The V and J calls and the clone size are those of that table, but D and trimming were determined from the DNA. For this sample there are more than 150,000 clones; roughly 80% appear just once. The top ten clones comprise 1.6% of the sample.

The sample comprised PBMCs. The chain is assembled from TRBV29-1 and TRBJ2-7, with 9 bases in between that match TRBD2. This clonotype was sampled from a man aged 45-65 years in good health and CMV-seronegative. The nucleotide sequence is given as TGCAGCGTTGAGCGCGGCGGGGGGGGATACGAGCAGTACTTC. Its product reads: CSVERGGGGYEQYF.